This T cell receptor beta chain was captured in a study of shared clonotypes between healthy human individuals (dated by TCRdb to about 2020). As for the study more broadly: A couple of women and three men aged 18 to 49 years were included in the cohort. For each donor, CD4 naive and CD4 memory were each given three plates, CD8 naive was given two plates, and CD8 memory was given one plate. To estimate repertoire size and how much clonotypes are shared between individuals, the study performed deep sequencing of blood TCR repertoires from five healthy adults. To increase sequencing depth and limit assay-specific biases, TCR repertoire library preparation and sequencing were carried out by different laboratories using diverse techniques. Between about 0.94 and 8.9 billion PBMCs per donor were obtained by leukapheresis. The paper as a whole reports these results and caveats: Sampling was restricted to blood, and TCR repertoires in tissue are likely to differ from TCR repertoires in blood. Because the study included a small number of donors, the genetic and exposure-history diversity represented was limited. Naive subsets generally had larger estimated clonotype richness than memory subsets did. Sharing across several donors was observed for around 5% of naive CD4, under 4% of naive CD8, around 2.5% of memory CD4, and roughly 0.4% of memory CD8 clonotypes. Pairwise subsampling led to the expectation that sequencing depth would affect the degree of clonotype sharing among donors. Rarefaction of sorted-subset datasets indicated incomplete sequencing despite the large sequencing depth. Compared with non-shared clonotypes, clonotypes shared by all four sorted-subset donors had higher generation probabilities.

Using the deep immunoSEQ assay, TCR CDR3 regions were amplified from genomic DNA by multiplex PCR. Extracted genomic DNA from each cell subset was distributed evenly across all wells of several immunoSEQ 96-well plates, and each plate was treated as a replicate. For sorted subsets, around 200 ng genomic DNA, equal to 25,000 to 35,000 T cell genomes, was loaded into each replicate PCR. Purified libraries were quantified with a Qubit 3.0 fluorometer, sized on a Bioanalyzer 2100, and re-quantified with the KAPA Library Quantification kit. A separate single-read 150-cycle Illumina NextSeq 550 flow cell was used to sequence each immunoSEQ 96-well plate. Per the authors' processing: Because only junctional sequences without quality scores were contained in the immunoSEQ output, filtering matching that applied to full-length reads could not be performed. Sequences were annotated with PyIR, a Python wrapper for IgBLAST v1.9, and V/J genes and CDR3 were assigned using IMGT germline references. Any read was removed if the V/J assignment was weak (E-value above 1e-6), the CDR3 was missing, or the read contained stop codons, out-of-frame junctions, or ambiguous translated residues. A V3J clonotype was defined by an identical inferred V gene, J gene, and CDR3 amino acid sequence. Percentage overlap between repertoires was computed as shared unique clonotypes divided by the size of the smaller repertoire. RTK rarefaction, the Chao1 estimator, and Recon v2.1 estimates of unobserved clonotypes were used to assess repertoire richness. Generation probabilities were computed with OLGA for all TCRbeta clonotypes obtained by the gDNA method from a few donors. This is the immuneACCESS table as TCRdb keeps it, with only in-frame sequences that have V and J called. A part of the clones is gone; compared with another copy, unresolved V genes explain less than half, and the rest is unexplained. Clone size and V and J calls were adopted from that table, with D and trimming inferred from the DNA. In all, the sample holds roughly 2 million clones, and about 94% of those were seen once. The ten largest clones capture roughly 0.13% of the sample.

The donors were healthy, HIV-negative adults who had no recently reported acute infections or vaccinations. Every donor was a Caucasian adult living in Nashville, Tennessee, USA. Magnetic negative selection was used to enrich CD4+ T cells, after which naive cells were positively selected on CD45RA and the negative fraction became the memory subset. After blood collection by leukapheresis, PBMCs were isolated using Ficoll-Histopaque density gradient centrifugation and then cryopreserved in the vapor phase of liquid nitrogen. Analytical flow cytometry was used to check the purity and quantity of each magnetically sorted T cell population. Each sorted fraction had its genomic DNA isolated and then quantified by UV absorbance on a Nanodrop 2000c. The CDR3 numbers 11 residues from cysteine through phenylalanine. Just the 33-base CDR3 DNA is kept, in frame starting at base 1. Deletion took 6 bases off V and 0 bases off J, with a span of 2 bases between the germline ends. In the germline V gene, CDR1 corresponds to MDHEN and CDR2 to SYDVKM.

As for this clone: The antigen it recognizes is unknown. The record has no base qualities; no much larger clone is one base away. The sample holds other DNA sequences that translate to the same CDR3.

This sequence was found in a man between 18 and 29 years old in good health. The sequence is built from TRBV28 and TRBJ1-1; there is no confident call for the D gene. The sequenced sample was naive CD4+ T cells sorted from blood. This sample's cell subset or site label indicates: CD45RA+ positively selected. The CDR3 amino acid sequence is: CASRLNTEAFF. The base sequence is TGTGCCAGCAGGCTGAACACTGAAGCTTTCTTT.